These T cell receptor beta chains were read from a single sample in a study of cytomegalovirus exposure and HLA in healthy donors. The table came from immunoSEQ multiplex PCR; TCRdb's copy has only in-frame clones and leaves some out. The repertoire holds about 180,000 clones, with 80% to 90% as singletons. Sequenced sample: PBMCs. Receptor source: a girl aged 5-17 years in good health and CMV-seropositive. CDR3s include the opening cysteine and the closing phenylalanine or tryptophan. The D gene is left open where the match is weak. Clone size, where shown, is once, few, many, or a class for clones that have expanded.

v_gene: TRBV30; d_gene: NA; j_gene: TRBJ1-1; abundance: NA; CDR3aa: CAWSVQSMNTEAFF; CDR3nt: TGTGCCTGGAGTGTACAGAGCATGAACACTGAAGCTTTCTTT
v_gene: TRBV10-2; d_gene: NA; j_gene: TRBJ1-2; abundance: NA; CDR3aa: CASSDGRDWYGYTF; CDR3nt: TGCGCCAGCAGTGATGGCAGGGATTGGTATGGCTACACCTTC
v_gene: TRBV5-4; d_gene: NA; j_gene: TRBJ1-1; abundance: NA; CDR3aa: CASSSGSHTEAFF; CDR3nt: TGTGCCAGCAGCTCGGGATCGCACACTGAAGCTTTCTTT
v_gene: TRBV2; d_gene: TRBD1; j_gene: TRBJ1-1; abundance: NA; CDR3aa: CASRSTGEGTEAFF; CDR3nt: TGTGCCAGCAGATCAACAGGGGAAGGCACTGAAGCTTTCTTT
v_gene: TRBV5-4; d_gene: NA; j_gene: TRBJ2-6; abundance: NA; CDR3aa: CASSSGTYEGANVLTF; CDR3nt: TGTGCCAGCAGCTCCGGGACTTATGAGGGGGCCAACGTCCTGACTTTC
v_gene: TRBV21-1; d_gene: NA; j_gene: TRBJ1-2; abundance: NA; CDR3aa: CASSKRDRAYGYTF; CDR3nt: TGTGCCAGCAGCAAAAGGGACAGGGCTTATGGCTACACCTTC
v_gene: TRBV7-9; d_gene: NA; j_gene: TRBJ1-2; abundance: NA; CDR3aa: CASSILTGLDTF; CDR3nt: TGTGCCAGCAGCATCCTCACAGGGCTGGACACCTTC
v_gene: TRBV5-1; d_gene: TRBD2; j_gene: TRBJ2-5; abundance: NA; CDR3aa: CASSGTSGQETQYF; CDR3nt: TGCGCCAGCAGCGGGACTAGCGGACAAGAGACCCAGTACTTC
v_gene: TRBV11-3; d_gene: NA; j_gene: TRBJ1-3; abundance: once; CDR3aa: CASSRGTGNTIYF; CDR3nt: TGTGCCAGCAGCCGGGGGACTGGAAACACCATATATTTT
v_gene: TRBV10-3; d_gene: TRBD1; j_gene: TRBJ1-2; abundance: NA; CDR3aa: CAIRTGGNYGYTF; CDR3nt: TGTGCCATCAGGACAGGGGGGAACTATGGCTACACCTTC
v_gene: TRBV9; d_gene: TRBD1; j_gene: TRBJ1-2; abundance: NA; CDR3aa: CASWGQGSYGYTF; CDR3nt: TGTGCCAGCTGGGGACAGGGCAGCTATGGCTACACCTTC
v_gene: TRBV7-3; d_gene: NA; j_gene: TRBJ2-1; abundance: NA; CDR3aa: CASSLGVLPHNEQFF; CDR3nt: TGTGCCAGCAGCTTAGGAGTGCTGCCTCACAATGAGCAGTTCTTC
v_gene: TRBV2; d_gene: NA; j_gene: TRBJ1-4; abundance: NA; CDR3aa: CASKTANEKLFF; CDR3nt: TGTGCCAGCAAGACAGCTAATGAAAAACTGTTTTTT
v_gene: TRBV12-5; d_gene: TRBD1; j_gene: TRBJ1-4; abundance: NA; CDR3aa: CASGPGTVNEKLFF; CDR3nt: TGTGCTAGTGGGCCTGGGACAGTAAATGAAAAACTGTTTTTT
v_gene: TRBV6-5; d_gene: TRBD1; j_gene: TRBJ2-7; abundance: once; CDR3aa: CASSYSMQGDSYEQYF; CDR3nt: TGTGCCAGCAGTTACTCGATGCAGGGGGACTCCTACGAGCAGTACTTC
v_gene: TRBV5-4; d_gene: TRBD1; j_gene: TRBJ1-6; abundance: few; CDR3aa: CASSRGQANLINSPLHF; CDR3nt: TGTGCCAGCAGCCGCGGACAGGCTAACCTTATTAATTCACCCCTCCACTTT
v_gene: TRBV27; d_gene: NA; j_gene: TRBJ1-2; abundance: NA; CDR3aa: CASSFSGSTYGYTF; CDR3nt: TGTGCCAGCAGTTTCTCAGGCAGCACCTATGGCTACACCTTC
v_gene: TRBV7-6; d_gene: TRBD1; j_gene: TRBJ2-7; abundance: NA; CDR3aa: CASSLQGPSYEQYF; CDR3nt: TGTGCCAGCAGTTTACAGGGGCCCTCCTACGAGCAGTACTTC
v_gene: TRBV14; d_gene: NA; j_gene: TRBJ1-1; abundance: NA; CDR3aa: CASSLDRFTEAFF; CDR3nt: TGTGCCAGCAGCCTAGACAGGTTCACTGAAGCTTTCTTT
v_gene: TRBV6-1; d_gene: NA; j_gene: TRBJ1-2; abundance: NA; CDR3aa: CASSESGRYGYTF; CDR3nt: TGTGCCAGCAGTGAGTCAGGCCGGTATGGCTACACCTTC
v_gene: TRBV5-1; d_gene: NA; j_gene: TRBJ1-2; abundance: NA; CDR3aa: CASSFGQYSYGYTF; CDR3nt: TGCGCCAGCAGCTTTGGACAGTACTCCTATGGCTACACCTTC
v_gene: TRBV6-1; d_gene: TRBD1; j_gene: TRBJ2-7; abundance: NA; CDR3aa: CASSVGQGAYEQYF; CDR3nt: TGTGCCAGCAGTGTTGGACAGGGGGCGTACGAGCAGTACTTC
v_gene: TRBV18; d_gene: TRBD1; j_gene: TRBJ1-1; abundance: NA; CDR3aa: CASSPGDRERLRAFF; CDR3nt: TGTGCCAGCTCACCTGGAGACAGGGAACGACTTCGGGCTTTCTTT
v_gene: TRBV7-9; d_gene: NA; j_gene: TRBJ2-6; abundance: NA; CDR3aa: CASSLGYSEANVLTF; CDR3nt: TGTGCCAGCAGCTTAGGGTACTCTGAGGCCAACGTCCTGACTTTC
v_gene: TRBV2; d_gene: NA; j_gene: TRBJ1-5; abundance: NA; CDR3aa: CASNSGGNQPQHF; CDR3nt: TGTGCCAGCAACTCAGGGGGCAATCAGCCCCAGCATTTT
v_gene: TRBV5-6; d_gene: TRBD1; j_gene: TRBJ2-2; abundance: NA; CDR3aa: CASSLRQGARAGELFF; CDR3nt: TGTGCCAGCAGCTTGCGGCAGGGGGCGCGGGCCGGGGAGCTGTTTTTT
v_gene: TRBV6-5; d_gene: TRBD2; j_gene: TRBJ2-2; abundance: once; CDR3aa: CASSLAGGLSGELFF; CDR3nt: TGTGCCAGCAGTTTAGCGGGGGGGCTCTCCGGGGAGCTGTTTTTT
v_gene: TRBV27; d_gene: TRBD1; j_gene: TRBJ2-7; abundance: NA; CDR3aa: CASSLFAGQGPYEQYF; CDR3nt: TGTGCCAGCAGTTTATTTGCGGGACAGGGCCCCTACGAGCAGTACTTC
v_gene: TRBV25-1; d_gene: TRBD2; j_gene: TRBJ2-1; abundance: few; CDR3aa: CASSLPSGGNNEQFF; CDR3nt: TGTGCCAGCAGCCTACCGAGCGGGGGAAACAATGAGCAGTTCTTC
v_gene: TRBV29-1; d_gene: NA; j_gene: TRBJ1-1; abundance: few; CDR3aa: CSVDANYEAFF; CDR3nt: TGCAGCGTTGATGCAAACTATGAAGCTTTCTTT
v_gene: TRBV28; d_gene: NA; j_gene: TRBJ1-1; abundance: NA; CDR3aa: CASRSTREPEAFF; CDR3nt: TGTGCCAGCAGATCAACACGGGAACCTGAAGCTTTCTTT
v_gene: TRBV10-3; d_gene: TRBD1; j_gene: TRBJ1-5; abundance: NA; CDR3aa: CAISPDRANQPQHF; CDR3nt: TGTGCCATCAGTCCGGACAGGGCAAATCAGCCCCAGCATTTT
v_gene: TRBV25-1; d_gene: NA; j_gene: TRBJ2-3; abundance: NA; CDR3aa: CASAGDTQYF; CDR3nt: TGTGCCAGCGCGGGGGATACGCAGTATTTT